This T cell receptor (beta chain) was identified in a study of human T cells and chemical hapten exposure (dated by TCRdb to the early 2020s). Broadly, across the study: For sensitization, 2% DPC in acetone was applied to a roughly 2 cm by roughly 2 cm area of upper inner arm skin. Alopecia areata with under or over 50% scalp involvement, alopecia totalis and alopecia universalis were represented in the patient cohort, which was mostly female. Libraries were pooled for sequencing, and per-sample TCR yields varied mainly because of small differences in library volumes within the pool. Blood was sampled from patients pre-sensitization (week 0) and at 2, 6 and about 24 weeks after DPC sensitization. For TCR sequencing, blood came from 25 to 35 alopecia patients at anywhere from one to four time points (pre-sensitization, 2, 6 and 24 weeks). Patients additionally received weekly therapeutic DPC doses to the scalp throughout the roughly 24-week study period. Patch tests used Finn chambers with 0.01% DPC on the upper back, scored after 6 days by International Contact Dermatitis Research Group standards. In alopecia patients, the study followed how the peripheral blood TCR repertoire changed in vivo over primary and secondary sensitization to diphenylcyclopropenone (DPC), a hapten.

What the time point label conveys for this sample: patch test 1, 2 weeks after DPC sensitization. The sample's treatment or condition label, decoded: therapeutic diphenylcyclopropenone sensitization with weekly scalp DPC. Blood at each patch-test visit was drawn before the patch test was applied. Patients were considered eligible if aged 18 to 70, diagnosed with alopecia and deemed suitable for DPC therapy, and patients were excluded if pregnant. Total RNA was isolated from unfractionated whole blood collected in Tempus Blood RNA tubes. General conclusions and limits of the study: All patients had alopecia, a presumed autoimmune disease, so their immune response might differ from that of healthy individuals. After repeated subsampling, the strength of the expansion versus patch-test correlation and the threshold at which it became significant changed. Significantly more large CDR3 similarity clusters were formed by expanded TCRs than by pre-sensitization or healthy control sets, consistent with antigen-driven responses. DPC sensitization did not change how many TCRs were above 1 in 1000 frequency, and no evidence was found of alterations in global repertoire structure. Patch test score was positively correlated with the number of PT1 expanded TCRs, with significance at thresholds 8, 16 and 32 but not at 4.

From the cysteine up to the phenylalanine, the CDR3 has a length of 12 residues. Just CDR3 DNA is preserved here, 36 bases in frame from base 1. V is pared back by 8 bases and J by 9 bases, with 17 bases lying between the germline termini. Via the germline V gene, CDR1 is MNHEY and CDR2 SVGEGT. Libraries were built with RACE. Sequencing relied on a NextSeq 500. Library preparation attached unique molecular identifiers to individual cDNA molecules for quantitative, reproducible TCR counting. Both TCR alpha and TCR beta chains were sequenced from each blood RNA sample. The study's own analysis went as follows. A median of around 96,000 TCRs per sample was observed, with a range of roughly 20,000 to 750,000. The Decombinator software suite was used to annotate the V, J and CDR3 of the TCR reads. For the PS versus PT1 abundance plots, all samples were subsampled to the same number of TCRs (28,000). Expanded TCRs were defined as absent before sensitization and observed at least eight times at the 2-week time point. TCRdb ran its own pipeline on the public reads, namely fastp trimming at Q25 and MiXCR clone calling, and kept in-frame beta chains. CDR3 protein duplicates are merged, each entry listing the most common genes and DNA. None of the V and J calls come from the authors' own analysis; TCRdb made them. For this sample there are over 85,000 distinct CDR3 sequences; around 12% appear just once. 2.1% of the sample rests with the top ten.

Comments on this clonotype: Its antigen is unknown. Base qualities are missing; no much larger clone stands one base away.

The rearranged chain carries TRBV6-2 or TRBV6-3 and TRBJ2-7; TRBD1 is perhaps the D gene, given 6 matching bases. The material was whole blood, obtained in connection with sensitization to the hapten diphenylcyclopropenone (DPC). This clonotype originated in a woman in her 40s with alopecia areata. Some clones in this sample may be carry-over from other donors' samples. The bases are TGTGCCAGCTTCGACCAGGGGATACGGCAGTACTTC. This encodes CASFDQGIRQYF.